Reported below is one TCR beta chain. What it binds is not known. This sample is drawn from a study of beta chain features in type 1 diabetes. Study-level findings and limits: Type 1 diabetes patients had TCRB CDR3s that were shorter (moderately but significantly so) in all four CD4+ subsets.

Isolated RNA was reverse transcribed in full, so expressed TCRB transcripts were sequenced. The method was immunoSEQ multiplex PCR; TCRdb's version includes in-frame clones alone and lacks a portion of them. The sample records 160,000 or so clones, around 8% being singletons. Germline V gene lookup returns CDR1 MDHEN and CDR2 SYDVKM. V shed 3 bases and J 6 bases; nucleotides not matched to a gene: 7. The CDR3 covers 14 residues. The sequencing input was central memory CD4+ T cells from blood. The chain is built from TRBV28 and TRBJ2-7, with 8 bases fitting TRBD2. The sequence came from a woman between 18 and 29 years old with type 1 diabetes. The CDR3: CASSFPAGALEQYF. The CDR3 nucleotides are TGTGCCAGCAGTTTCCCAGCGGGAGCTCTCGAGCAGTACTTC.